This T cell receptor beta chain was profiled in a study of T cell responses to AZD1222 COVID-19 vaccine. Points from the study as a whole: Females outnumbered males among donors, who were mostly white British; clonal diversity was possibly underestimated. Across the whole spike, CD4 TCRs peaked at regions 160-218 and 743-854. Seropositive at baseline were only a handful of AZD1222 recipients.

Data came from immunoSEQ multiplex PCR; TCRdb stores just in-frame clones and leaves some out. This table has some 280,000 clones, about 94% appearing once. For this clone: Its antigen is still unknown.

The study pooled second doses at about 4 or about 12 weeks. This receptor was obtained from an adult who received the AZD1222 COVID-19 vaccine. The starting material was peripheral blood, obtained 28 days after the second AZD1222 dose.

This CDR3 reads CASSEAGPSNEQFF. The CDR3 bases are TGTGCCAGCAGTGAAGCAGGCCCGTCCAACGAGCAGTTCTTC. This chain links TRBV6-1 with TRBJ2-1; D remains unclear. The CDR3 length is 14 residues. Trimming removed 0 bases at V and 10 bases at J, with 13 bases between. Germline V gives CDR1 MNHNS, CDR2 SASEGT.